These T cell receptor beta chains were read from a single sample in a study of identical twins. Via MiXCR, TCRdb re-called the 5' RACE reads, giving one row per CDR3 protein. The repertoire consists of approximately 500,000 distinct CDR3 sequences, with around 15% occurring once and the leading ten covering nearly 0.45%. These data were also filed under a second study, of yellow fever vaccine responses in identical twins.

Sequencing was done on a sample of CD4+ T cells sorted from blood. These TCRs come from a woman aged 18-30 years in good health. Each CDR3 is given without its conserved first and last residue. The order of the fields is J gene, V gene, CDR3 protein.

TRBJ2-5 | TRBV10-2 | ASRPGERGRQETQY
TRBJ2-3 | TRBV29-1 | SVRRLAGEVDTQY
TRBJ2-3 | TRBV12-3/TRBV12-4 | ASSPLLAGYTDTQY
TRBJ2-3 | TRBV12-3/TRBV12-4 | ASSLKGHLSTDTQY
TRBJ2-1 | TRBV6-2/TRBV6-3 | ASSYRAGSEQF
TRBJ2-3 | TRBV29-1 | SVGGDYQRGTPY
TRBJ2-3 | TRBV24-1 | ATSDGTPPTDTQY
TRBJ1-5 | TRBV20-1 | SAPRDSNQPQH
TRBJ2-4 | TRBV3-1 | ASSTRRDQGNIQY
TRBJ2-7 | TRBV20-1 | SASPGTLYEQY
TRBJ2-6 | TRBV19 | ASTNSLSSGANVLT
TRBJ1-5 | TRBV5-1 | ASSLDGTSYQPQH
TRBJ2-5 | TRBV5-1 | ASSSWDRGRQTQY
TRBJ1-5 | TRBV12-3/TRBV12-4 | ASSAGGAGNQPQH
TRBJ2-3 | TRBV12-3/TRBV12-4 | ASSLGVRVVDSTDTQY
TRBJ1-1 | TRBV5-1 | ASSLTGVINTEAF
TRBJ1-6 | TRBV20-1 | SAPDSSYNSPLH
TRBJ2-7 | TRBV5-1 | ASSETSGRHEQY
TRBJ2-5 | TRBV3-1 | ASSHLRVVQETQY
TRBJ1-6 | TRBV18 | ASSPLDRGSPLH
TRBJ2-5 | TRBV4-2 | ASSQELAGVGETQY
TRBJ1-1 | TRBV28 | ASSPLGTLNTEAF
TRBJ2-2 | TRBV12-3/TRBV12-4 | ASWDRGAWSANTGELF
TRBJ2-5 | TRBV18 | VSSPKTGSGSQETQY
TRBJ1-1 | TRBV5-1 | ASSLQPPGTEAF
TRBJ2-3 | TRBV20-1 | SVPGLAYTDTQY
TRBJ2-2 | TRBV10-3 | AISETPPGELF
TRBJ2-2 | TRBV12-3/TRBV12-4 | ASTRGEISNTGELF
TRBJ1-1 | TRBV6-5 | ASSTTGIEAF
TRBJ1-3 | TRBV5-1 | AREGEEQGLPGNTIY
TRBJ1-4 | TRBV27 | ASSHGGWAREKLF
TRBJ1-1 | TRBV5-1 | ASSTPGQGGTEAF
TRBJ1-6 | TRBV9 | ASSVGQGVYSPLH
TRBJ2-3 | TRBV7-2 | ASSDRPGGGTDTQY
TRBJ2-1 | TRBV3-1 | ASSQRQGLGGSSYNEQF
TRBJ2-1 | TRBV27 | ASGRLAAGNNEQF
TRBJ1-6 | TRBV25-1 | ASKGPGWGSPLH
TRBJ1-1 | TRBV18 | ASSPPGQQTTEAF
TRBJ2-4 | TRBV24-1 | ATSEGGIQY
TRBJ2-3 | TRBV7-6 | ASSFGTSTTDTQY
TRBJ1-5 | TRBV12-3/TRBV12-4 | ASSRTGRRNQPQH